This note documents a single T cell receptor beta chain sequence. CDR3 size: 14 residues. CDR1 is KGHSH and CDR2 is LQKENI in the germline V gene. The J segment lost 8 bases and the V segment lost 3 bases, leaving 7 bases of the junction unmatched. The sample comes from a study of T cell responses to AZD1222 COVID-19 vaccine. Assay used: immunoSEQ multiplex PCR; TCRdb lists only in-frame clones, some missing. The table includes 95,000 to 150,000 clones, approximately 89% detected once. The receptor's source is an adult in good health. The chain employs TRBV18 and TRBJ1-5; 7 bases agree with TRBD1. This material consisted of peripheral blood, taken on day 0 of AZD1222 vaccination. CDR3 nucleotide sequence: TGTGCCAGCTCACCTGACAGGGCAATCAAGCCCCAGCATTTT. Translating it yields CASSPDRAIKPQHF.